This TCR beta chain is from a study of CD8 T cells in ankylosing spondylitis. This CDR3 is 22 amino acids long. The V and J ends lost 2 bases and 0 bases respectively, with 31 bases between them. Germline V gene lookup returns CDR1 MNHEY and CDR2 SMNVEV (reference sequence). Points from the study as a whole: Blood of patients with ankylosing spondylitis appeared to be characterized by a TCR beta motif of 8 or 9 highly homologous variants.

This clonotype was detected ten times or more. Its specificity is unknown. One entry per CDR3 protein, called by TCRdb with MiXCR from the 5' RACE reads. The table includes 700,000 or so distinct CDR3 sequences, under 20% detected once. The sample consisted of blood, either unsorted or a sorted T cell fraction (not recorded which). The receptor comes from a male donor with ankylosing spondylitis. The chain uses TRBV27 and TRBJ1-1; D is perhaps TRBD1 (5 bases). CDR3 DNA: TGTGCCAGCAGTTTACGAACAGAAAAGGGGAGGATGGGACCCCGGGTGAACACTGAAGCTTTCTTT. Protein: CASSLRTEKGRMGPRVNTEAFF.